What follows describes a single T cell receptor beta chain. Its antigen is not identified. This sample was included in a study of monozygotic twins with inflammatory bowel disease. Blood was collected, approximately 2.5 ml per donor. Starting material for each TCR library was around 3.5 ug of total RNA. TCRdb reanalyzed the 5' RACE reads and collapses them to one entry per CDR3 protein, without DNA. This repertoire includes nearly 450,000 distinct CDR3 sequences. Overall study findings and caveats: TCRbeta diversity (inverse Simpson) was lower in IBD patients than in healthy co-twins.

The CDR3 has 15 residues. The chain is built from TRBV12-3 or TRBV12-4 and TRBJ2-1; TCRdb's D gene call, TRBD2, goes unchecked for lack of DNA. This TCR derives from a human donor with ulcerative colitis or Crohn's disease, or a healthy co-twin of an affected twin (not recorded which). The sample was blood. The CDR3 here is CASSTRASGGNEQFF.